These 13 T cell receptor beta chains were all obtained from the same sample, sequenced in a study of tumor and adjacent non-tumor tissue in lung cancer. No cell sorting was done before RNA was extracted from the tissue. A modified ARM-PCR protocol with three rounds of nested PCR amplified TCRbeta. TCRdb independently ran MiXCR on the multiplex PCR reads; one entry per CDR3 protein. The table has about 110,000 distinct CDR3 sequences, approximately 87% seen once. Sequenced sample: lung tumor tissue. The receptors were sampled from a man between 65 and 80 years old with non-small cell lung cancer.

This chain connects TRBV29-1 to TRBJ2-5; 7 bases are shared with TRBD1. CDR1 and CDR2 (germline): SQVTM, ANQGSEA. The CDR3 covers 12 residues. Losses at the gene ends were 1 base for V and 12 bases for J; bases not matched to a gene: 8. The CDR3 region has the DNA TGCAGCGTTGAAGCAGGGGGAGATACCAAGTACTTC. It translates to CSVEAGGDTKYF.

This clonotype was counted ten times or more. This chain uses TRBV29-1 with TRBJ2-1; weak D call: TRBD1 (5 bases). The CDR3 loop spans 11 amino acids. The ends were cut back, 6 bases at V and 10 bases at J, with 13 bases in the middle. Germline V gives CDR1 SQVTM, CDR2 ANQGSEA. Written as DNA, the CDR3 is TGCAGCGTAGCCCCAGGGCCCGAGCAGTTCTTC. Protein: CSVAPGPEQFF.

The chain links TRBV13 to TRBJ2-7, with TRBD2 as a possible D gene (7 bases). V lost 4 bases, J lost 9 bases, and 16 bases lay in between. This CDR3 region has 13 residues. Germline loops: CDR1 PRHDT, CDR2 FYEKMQ (reference sequence). The CDR3 DNA follows: TGTGCCAGCAGCTCAAGCACGGGGGGCGGGCAGTACTTC. Translating gives CASSSSTGGGQYF.

This clonotype was seen only once. A junction boundary mismatches the germline segment, possibly from a read error. This chain connects TRBV28 to TRBJ2-7, with a tentative D call TRBD2 (5 bases). CDR3 length: 15 amino acids. Germline CDR1 MDHEN, CDR2 SYDVKM. The CDR3 DNA follows: TGTGTCAGCACTTCCCGGCGGGCCGGTGGTTGCGAGCAGTACTTC. It specifies CVSTSRRAGGCEQYF.

About this clonotype: The final CDR3 position lacks the conserved phenylalanine or tryptophan, pointing to a likely read error. The DNA is omitted, as the CDR3 cannot be located on it reliably, and the CDR3 follows TCRdb's listing. The gene calls are TRBV5-6 and TRBJ2-1; the D segment call TRBD1 is taken from the table without a DNA check. Germline V gene lookup returns CDR1 SGHDT and CDR2 YYEEEE. A total of 16 residues make up the CDR3, ends included. CDR3: CANSLGFQGSHNERFI.

With respect to this clonotype: Given a much more abundant clone one base away, this may be a read error. V and J are TRBV20-1 and TRBJ2-3, with D perhaps TRBD2 (6 bases). The CDR3 covers 14 residues. Germline values: CDR1 DFQATT, CDR2 SNEGSKA (reference sequence). The CDR3 region has the DNA TGCAGTGCATCCGGGACTGGTAGCATAGATACGCAGTATTTT. This sequence encodes CSASGTGSIDTQYF.

The chain joins TRBV9 to TRBJ2-7; D unclear. Trimming pared 4 bases from V and 5 bases from J, leaving 16 bases between. The germline V gene has CDR1 SGDLS and CDR2 YYNGEE. This CDR3 contains 14 residues. CDR3 coding DNA: TGTGCCAGCAGCCCTCCGCGAGGCACCCACGAGCAGTACTTC. It codes for CASSPPRGTHEQYF.

Details on this clonotype: Compared with germline, one end of the junction differs, possibly owing to a read error. The chain has TRBV29-1 and TRBJ2-3, with a possible D match to TRBD2 (5 bases). Germline V gives CDR1 SQVTM, CDR2 ANQGSEA. CDR3 length equals 12 residues. The CDR3 DNA follows: TGTAGCGTTGGTGCCCCGAGGGATACGCAGTATTTT. Its translation is CSVGAPRDTQYF.

As concerns this clonotype: At one end, the junction sequence differs from germline, possibly due to a read error. The rearrangement joins TRBV4-1 to TRBJ2-2; 7 bases map to TRBD1. Germline V gene data show CDR1 as MGHRA and CDR2 as YSYEKL. This CDR3 region has 15 residues. In nucleotides, the CDR3 is TGCGCCAGCAGCCTCACTGAGGGGGCCACCAGGGAGCTGTTTTTT. Translating gives CASSLTEGATRELFF.

In the case of this clonotype: A read error may account for a junction end that differs from germline. The genes are TRBV20-1 and TRBJ1-1; D unclear. The CDR3 runs 15 residues. Germline V lookup: CDR1 DFQATT, CDR2 SNEGSKA (reference sequence). The CDR3 is CSVRLPPRVNTEAFF. The CDR3, as DNA: TGCAGTGTTAGATTACCCCCAAGAGTGAACACTGAAGCTTTCTTT.

This clonotype was seen only once. A read error may be the cause here, since a much bigger clone is one base away. This rearrangement joins TRBV20-1 to TRBJ2-5; D is possibly TRBD2 (6 bases). Germline V gene data show CDR1 as DFQATT and CDR2 as SNEGSKA (reference sequence). This CDR3 region has 13 residues. CDR3 protein: CGAAGTAKSTQYF. For the CDR3, the DNA is TGCGGTGCCGCCGGGACTGCGAAATCGACCCAGTACTTC.

This rearrangement joins TRBV12-3 or TRBV12-4 to TRBJ2-5, with D possibly being TRBD2 (5 bases). The CDR3 length is 20 residues. V was shortened by 6 bases and J by 5 bases, with 34 bases between the two germline ends. CDR3 sequence (DNA): TGTGCCAGCAGAAAAAGCGACCACCCTACTAGAGGGCTTCCCCATGAGACCCAGTACTTC. Its translation: CASRKSDHPTRGLPHETQYF.

V is TRBV5-6 and J is TRBJ1-2, with 7 positions matching TRBD1. The J segment lost 3 bases and the V segment lost 4 bases, leaving 15 bases of the junction unmatched. CDR1 is SGHDT, CDR2 YYEEEE, per germline. This CDR3 is 17 amino acids long. The DNA for the CDR3 is TGTGCCAGCAGCCTCAGGGACAGTGATCATCCTTACTATGGCTACACCTTC. Residues: CASSLRDSDHPYYGYTF.